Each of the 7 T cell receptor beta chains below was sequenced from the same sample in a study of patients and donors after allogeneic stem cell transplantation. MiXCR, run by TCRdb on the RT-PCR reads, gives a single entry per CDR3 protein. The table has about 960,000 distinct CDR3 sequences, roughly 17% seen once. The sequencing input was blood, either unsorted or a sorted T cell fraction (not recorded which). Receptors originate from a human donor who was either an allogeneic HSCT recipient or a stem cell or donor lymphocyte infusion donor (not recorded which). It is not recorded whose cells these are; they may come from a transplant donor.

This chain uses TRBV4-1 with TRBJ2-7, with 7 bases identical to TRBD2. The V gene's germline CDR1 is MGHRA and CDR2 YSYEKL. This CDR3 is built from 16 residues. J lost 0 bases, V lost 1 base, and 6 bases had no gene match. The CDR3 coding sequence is TGCGCCAGCAGCCAAGGACTAGCCACTACCTCCTACGAGCAGTACTTC. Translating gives CASSQGLATTSYEQYF.

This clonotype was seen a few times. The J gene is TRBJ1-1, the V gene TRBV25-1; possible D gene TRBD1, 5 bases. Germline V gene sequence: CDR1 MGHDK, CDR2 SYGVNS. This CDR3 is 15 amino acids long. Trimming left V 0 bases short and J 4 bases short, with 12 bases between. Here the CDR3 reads CASSEYRGRRTEAFF. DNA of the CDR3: TGTGCCAGCAGTGAATATAGGGGTAGGCGCACTGAAGCTTTCTTT.

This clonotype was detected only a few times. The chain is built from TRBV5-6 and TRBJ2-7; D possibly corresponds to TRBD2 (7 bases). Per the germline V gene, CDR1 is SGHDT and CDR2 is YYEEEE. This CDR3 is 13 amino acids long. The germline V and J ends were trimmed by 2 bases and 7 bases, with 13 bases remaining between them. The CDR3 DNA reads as TGTGCCAGCAGCTTCGACAGGCGGGGGGAGCAGTACTTC. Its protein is CASSFDRRGEQYF.

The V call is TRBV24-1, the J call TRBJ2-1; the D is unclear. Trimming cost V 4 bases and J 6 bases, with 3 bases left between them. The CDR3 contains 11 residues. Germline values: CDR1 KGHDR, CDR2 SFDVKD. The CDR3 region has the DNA TGTGCCACCAGTGACCCCAATGAGCAGTTCTTC. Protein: CATSDPNEQFF.

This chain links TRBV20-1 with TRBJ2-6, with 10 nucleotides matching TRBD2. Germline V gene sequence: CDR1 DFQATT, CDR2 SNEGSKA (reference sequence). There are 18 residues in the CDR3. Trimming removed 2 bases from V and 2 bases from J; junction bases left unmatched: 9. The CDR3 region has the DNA TGCAGTGCTAGACAAGGGACTAGCGTCACCCCTGGGGCCAACGTCCTGACTTTC. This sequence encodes CSARQGTSVTPGANVLTF.

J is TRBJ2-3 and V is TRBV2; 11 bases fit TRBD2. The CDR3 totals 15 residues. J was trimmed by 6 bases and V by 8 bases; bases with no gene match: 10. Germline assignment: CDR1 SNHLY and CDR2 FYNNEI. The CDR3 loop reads CASRGTSGTLDTQYF. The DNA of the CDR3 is TGTGCCAGCCGGGGGACTAGCGGTACTCTGGATACGCAGTATTTT.

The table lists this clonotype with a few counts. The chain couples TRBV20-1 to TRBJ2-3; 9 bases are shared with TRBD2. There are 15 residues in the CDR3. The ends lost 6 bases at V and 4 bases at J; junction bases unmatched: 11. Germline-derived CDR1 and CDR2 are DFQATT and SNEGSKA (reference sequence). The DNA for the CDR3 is TGCAGTGCCCAAGACCGGCGGGGGGGGCCAGATACGCAGTATTTT. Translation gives CSAQDRRGGPDTQYF.